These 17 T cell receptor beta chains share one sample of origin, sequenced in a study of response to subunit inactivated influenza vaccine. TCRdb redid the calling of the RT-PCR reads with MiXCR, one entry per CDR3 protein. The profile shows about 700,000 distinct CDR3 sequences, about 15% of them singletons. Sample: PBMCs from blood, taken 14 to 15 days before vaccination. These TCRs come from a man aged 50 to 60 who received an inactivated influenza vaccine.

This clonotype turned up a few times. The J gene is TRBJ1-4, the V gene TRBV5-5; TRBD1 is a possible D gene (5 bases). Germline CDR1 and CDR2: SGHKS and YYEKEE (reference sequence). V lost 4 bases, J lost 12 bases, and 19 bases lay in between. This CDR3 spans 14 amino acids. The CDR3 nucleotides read TGTGCCAGCAGCCAACCAGGACACCAGGAGGAACTGTTTTTT. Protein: CASSQPGHQEELFF.

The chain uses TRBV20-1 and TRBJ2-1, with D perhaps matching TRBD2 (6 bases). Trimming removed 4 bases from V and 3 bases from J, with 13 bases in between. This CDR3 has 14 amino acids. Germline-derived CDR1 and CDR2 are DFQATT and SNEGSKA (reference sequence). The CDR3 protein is CSAKYGRSYNEQFF. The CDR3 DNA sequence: TGCAGTGCTAAGTACGGGAGAAGCTACAATGAGCAGTTCTTC.

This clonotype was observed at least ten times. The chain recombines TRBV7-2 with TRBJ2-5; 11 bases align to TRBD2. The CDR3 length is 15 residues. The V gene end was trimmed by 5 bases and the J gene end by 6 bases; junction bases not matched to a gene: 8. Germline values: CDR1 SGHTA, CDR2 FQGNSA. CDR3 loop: CASSDDLAGGKTQYF. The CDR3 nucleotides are TGTGCCAGCAGCGACGATCTAGCGGGGGGAAAGACCCAGTACTTC.

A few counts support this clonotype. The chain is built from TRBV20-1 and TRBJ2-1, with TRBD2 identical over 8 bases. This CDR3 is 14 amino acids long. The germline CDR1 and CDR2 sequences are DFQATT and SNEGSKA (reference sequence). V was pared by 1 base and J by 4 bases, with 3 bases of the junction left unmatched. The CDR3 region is CSARGREAYNEQFF. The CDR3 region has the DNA TGCAGTGCTAGAGGGCGGGAGGCTTACAATGAGCAGTTCTTC.

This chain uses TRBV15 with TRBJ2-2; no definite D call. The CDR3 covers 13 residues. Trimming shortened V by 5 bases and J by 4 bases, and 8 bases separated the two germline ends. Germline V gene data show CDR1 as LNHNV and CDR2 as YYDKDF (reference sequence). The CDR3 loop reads CATSGRPTGELFF. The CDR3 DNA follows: TGTGCCACCAGCGGCAGGCCCACCGGGGAGCTGTTTTTT.

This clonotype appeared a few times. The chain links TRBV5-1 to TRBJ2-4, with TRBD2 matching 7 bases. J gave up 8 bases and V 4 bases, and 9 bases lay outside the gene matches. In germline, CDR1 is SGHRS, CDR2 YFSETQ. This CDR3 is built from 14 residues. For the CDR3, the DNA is TGCGCCAGCAGCCCCCCGGCTGGGGGGGACATTCAGTACTTC. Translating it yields CASSPPAGGDIQYF. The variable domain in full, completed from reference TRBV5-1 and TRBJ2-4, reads KAGVTQTPRYLIKTRGQQVTLSCSPISGHRSVSWYQQTPGQGLQFLFEYFSETQRNKGNFPGRFSGRQFSNSRSEMNVSTLELGDSALYLCASSPPAGGDIQYFGAGTRLSVL.

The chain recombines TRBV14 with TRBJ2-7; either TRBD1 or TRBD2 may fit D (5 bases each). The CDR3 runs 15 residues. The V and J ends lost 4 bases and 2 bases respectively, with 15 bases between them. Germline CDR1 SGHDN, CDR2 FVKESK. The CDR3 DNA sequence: TGTGCCAGCAGCCTGGGCCTAGGGACCGCCTACGAGCAGTACTTC. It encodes CASSLGLGTAYEQYF.

CDR3 amino acids: CASSLGTRGTEAFF. Written as DNA, the CDR3 is TGTGCCAGCAGCTTAGGGACCAGGGGCACTGAAGCTTTCTTT. This chain connects TRBV7-2 to TRBJ1-1, with a weak D call TRBD1 (6 bases). V was shortened by 1 base and J by 4 bases, with 10 bases between the two germline ends. Germline-derived CDR1 and CDR2 are SGHTA and FQGNSA. CDR3 length: 14 residues.

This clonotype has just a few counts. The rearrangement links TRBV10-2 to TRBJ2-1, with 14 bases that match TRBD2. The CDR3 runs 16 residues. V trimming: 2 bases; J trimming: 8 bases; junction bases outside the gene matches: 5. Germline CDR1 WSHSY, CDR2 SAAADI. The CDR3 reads CASSEPTSGGAYEQFF. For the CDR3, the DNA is TGCGCCAGCAGTGAGCCGACTAGCGGGGGGGCTTATGAGCAGTTCTTC.

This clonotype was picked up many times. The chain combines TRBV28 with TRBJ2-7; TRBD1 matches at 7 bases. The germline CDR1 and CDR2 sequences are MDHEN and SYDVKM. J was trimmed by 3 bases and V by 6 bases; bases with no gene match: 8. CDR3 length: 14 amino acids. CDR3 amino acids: CASSPGTEFYEQYF. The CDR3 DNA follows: TGTGCCAGCAGCCCTGGGACAGAGTTCTACGAGCAGTACTTC.

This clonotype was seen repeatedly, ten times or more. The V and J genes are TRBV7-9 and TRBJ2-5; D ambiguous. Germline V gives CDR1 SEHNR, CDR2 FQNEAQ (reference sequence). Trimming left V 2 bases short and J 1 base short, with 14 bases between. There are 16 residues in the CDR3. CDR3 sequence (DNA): TGTGCCAGCAGCTTAATTGTGTGGGGTGGCCAAGAGACCCAGTACTTC. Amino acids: CASSLIVWGGQETQYF. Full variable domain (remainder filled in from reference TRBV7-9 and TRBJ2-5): DTGVSQNPRHKITKRGQNVTFRCDPISEHNRLYWYRQTLGQGPEFLTYFQNEAQLEKSRLLSDRFSAERPKGSFSTLEIQRTEQGDSAMYLCASSLIVWGGQETQYFGPGTRLLVL.

In DNA, the CDR3 is TGTGCCAGCAGCTTAGAAGGTCAGCCCCAGCATTTT. This sequence encodes CASSLEGQPQHF. The chain combines TRBV7-9 with TRBJ1-5; D unclear. Trimming cost V 1 base and J 6 bases, with 4 bases left between them. Germline assignment: CDR1 SEHNR and CDR2 FQNEAQ (reference sequence). The CDR3 contains 12 residues.

CDR3 nucleotide sequence: TGTGCCTGGAGAGGCGGCGGTGACTATGGCTACACCTTC. Protein sequence: CAWRGGGDYGYTF. This chain joins TRBV30 and TRBJ1-2; D gene unclear. The ends were cut back, 3 bases at V and 3 bases at J, with 11 bases in the middle. The CDR3 sequence is 13 residues long. Germline CDR1 GTSNPN, CDR2 SVGIG (reference sequence).

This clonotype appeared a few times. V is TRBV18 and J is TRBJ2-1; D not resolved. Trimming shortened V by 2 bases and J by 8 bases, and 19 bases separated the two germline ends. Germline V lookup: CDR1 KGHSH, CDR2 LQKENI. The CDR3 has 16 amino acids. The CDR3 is CASSPGVGLLSHEQFF. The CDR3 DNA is TGTGCCAGCTCACCAGGGGTCGGGTTGTTGTCCCATGAGCAGTTCTTC. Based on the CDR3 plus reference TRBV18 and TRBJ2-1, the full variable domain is NAGVMQNPRHLVRRRGQEARLRCSPMKGHSHVYWYRQLPEEGLKFMVYLQKENIIDESGMPKERFSAEFPKEGPSILRIQQVVRGDSAAYFCASSPGVGLLSHEQFFGPGTRLTVL.

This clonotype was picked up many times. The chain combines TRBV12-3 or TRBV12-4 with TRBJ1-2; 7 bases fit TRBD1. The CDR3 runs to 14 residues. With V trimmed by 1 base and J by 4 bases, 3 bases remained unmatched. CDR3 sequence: CASSLVGTAYGYTF. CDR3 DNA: TGTGCCAGCAGTTTAGTTGGGACAGCCTATGGCTACACCTTC.

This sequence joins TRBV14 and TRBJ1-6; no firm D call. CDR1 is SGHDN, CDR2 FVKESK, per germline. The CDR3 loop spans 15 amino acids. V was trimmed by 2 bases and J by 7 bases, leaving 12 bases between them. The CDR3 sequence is CASSQTSGNNSPLHF. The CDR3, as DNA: TGTGCCAGCAGCCAAACTTCCGGGAACAATTCACCCCTCCACTTT.

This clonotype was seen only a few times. As DNA, the CDR3 is TGTGCCAGCAGCTTAATATTCAGAGATTCACCCCTCCACTTT. This translates into CASSLIFRDSPLHF. V gene TRBV7-2 combines with J gene TRBJ1-6; D is unresolved. This CDR3 is 14 amino acids long. Trimming shortened V by 2 bases and J by 8 bases, and 10 bases separated the two germline ends. CDR1 and CDR2 from the germline V gene are SGHTA and FQGNSA.